The rows below give T cell receptor beta chains drawn from one sample of a study of blood T cell repertoires in COVID-19. Sequencing used immunoSEQ multiplex PCR; TCRdb keeps in-frame clones, though not all of them. The sample carries 410,000 or so clones, 75% to 90% recorded once. Sequencing was performed on peripheral blood. The source of these receptors is a woman between 35 and 50 years old with COVID-19, enrolled during active disease. The CDR3 runs from the conserved cysteine through the conserved F or W. The order of the fields is J gene, D gene, V gene, clone size, CDR3 DNA, CDR3 protein. The D gene is left open where the match is weak. Rows give clone size only sometimes, using once, few, many, or a class for an expanded clone.

TRBJ2-1	.	TRBV15	.	TGTGCCACCAGCAGAGATATGGCGGATGAGCAGTTCTTC	CATSRDMADEQFF
TRBJ1-5	.	TRBV24-1	.	TGTGCCACCAGTGAGCAGACAGCCACTCAGCCCCAGCATTTT	CATSEQTATQPQHF
TRBJ1-1	TRBD1	TRBV6-2/TRBV6-3	few	TGTGCCAGCAACCCGACAGGGAGAACTGAAGCTTTCTTT	CASNPTGRTEAFF
TRBJ2-1	.	TRBV7-9	.	TGTGCCAGCAGCCCTAGCTTGAGCTCCTACAATGAGCAGTTCTTC	CASSPSLSSYNEQFF
TRBJ1-6	TRBD1	TRBV6-5	.	TGTGCCAGCAGTCAGACAGGGGTACTTTCACCCCTCCACTTT	CASSQTGVLSPLHF
TRBJ1-1	.	TRBV12-3/TRBV12-4	.	TGTGCCAGCAGTTTATTCAGGGAACAAGAAGCTTTCTTT	CASSLFREQEAFF
TRBJ2-7	TRBD1	TRBV6-6	.	TGTGCCAGCAGTTACGAACCGGGACAGGGCTACGAGCAGTACTTC	CASSYEPGQGYEQYF
TRBJ2-3	TRBD2	TRBV2	.	TGTGCCAGAACTAGCGGTAGCACAGATACGCAGTATTTT	CARTSGSTDTQYF
TRBJ2-5	TRBD1	TRBV9	.	TGTGCCAGCAGCGCAGGACAGGGATTGAGGGTAGGGGAGACCCAGTACTTC	CASSAGQGLRVGETQYF
TRBJ2-1	TRBD2	TRBV5-1	.	TGCGCCAGCAGCTTTAGGGCAAGCGGGAGGGCCGATGAGCAGTTCTTC	CASSFRASGRADEQFF
TRBJ1-1	TRBD1	TRBV7-8	.	TGTGCCAGCAGCAAGGACAGGGTAGGGAACACTGAAGCTTTCTTT	CASSKDRVGNTEAFF
TRBJ1-4	TRBD1	TRBV11-2	.	TGTGCCAGCAGCTCGGGACAGGGATATGAAAAACTGTTTTTT	CASSSGQGYEKLFF
TRBJ1-1	.	TRBV27	.	TGTGCCAGCAGTTTAGACGGGGGCACTGAAGCTTTCTTT	CASSLDGGTEAFF
TRBJ1-4	.	TRBV6-5	.	TGTGCCAGCAGTTTCGACAGCTTGAATGAAAAACTGTTTTTT	CASSFDSLNEKLFF
TRBJ1-6	.	TRBV12-5	.	TGTGCTAGTGGACGGGAGAATTCACCCCTCCACTTT	CASGRENSPLHF
TRBJ2-5	.	TRBV5-4	.	TGTGCCAGCAGCTTGGCCGGCAGGGGAGAGACCCAGTACTTC	CASSLAGRGETQYF
TRBJ2-3	TRBD2	TRBV25-1	once	TGTGCCAGCAGTGAAGGGACTAGCGGGAGATGGGATACGCAGTATTTT	CASSEGTSGRWDTQYF
TRBJ1-2	.	TRBV3-1/TRBV3-2	once	TGTGCCAGCAGCCAAACCCTTCGGGACATGGAGCCGTATTTCTATGGCTACACCTTC	CASSQTLRDMEPYFYGYTF
TRBJ1-1	.	TRBV9	.	TGTGCCAGCAGCGTAGGGGGCAGGTGGAACACTGAAGCTTTCTTT	CASSVGGRWNTEAFF
TRBJ2-1	TRBD2	TRBV10-3	.	TGTGCCACCGTACCTGGACTAGCGGGATATGAGCAGTTCTTC	CATVPGLAGYEQFF
TRBJ2-2	TRBD1	TRBV5-4	.	TGTGCCACCCAGGGCTCCGACAGGGGGCCCCAAGGGGCCGGGGAGCTGTTTTTT	CATQGSDRGPQGAGELFF
TRBJ1-2	TRBD1	TRBV15	.	TGTGCCACCAGCAGAGAGACAGGGAATTATGGCTACACCTTC	CATSRETGNYGYTF
TRBJ2-2	TRBD2	TRBV20-1	few	TGCAGTGCTAGTAAGAGGAGCGGGAGGGCCACCGGGGAGCTGTTTTTT	CSASKRSGRATGELFF
TRBJ1-1	.	TRBV7-2	.	TGTGCCAGCACCACTCGCGGGAGGGGAGACACTGAAGCTTTCTTT	CASTTRGRGDTEAFF
TRBJ2-2	.	TRBV30	.	TGTGCCTGGAGGCCCAGGTTCACCGGGGAGCTGTTTTTT	CAWRPRFTGELFF
TRBJ1-6	TRBD1	TRBV7-2	.	TGTGCCAGCAGATGGGGACAGGGGGCCGGTTCACCCCTCCACTTT	CASRWGQGAGSPLHF
TRBJ2-5	.	TRBV6-6	.	TGTGCCAGCAGCTCCTTCGGAGGGGTAGAGACCCAGTACTTC	CASSSFGGVETQYF
TRBJ1-2	.	TRBV12-3/TRBV12-4	.	TGTGCCAGCAGTTATTCGGCGGTCTATGGCTACACCTTC	CASSYSAVYGYTF
TRBJ2-5	TRBD1	TRBV18	once	TGTGCCAGCTCGTCTAAGTTGGGGACAGGGGATGAGACCCAGTACTTC	CASSSKLGTGDETQYF
TRBJ2-1	.	TRBV11-3	.	TGTGCCAGCAGCTTTAACAGCGGAGGTTACAATGAGCAGTTCTTC	CASSFNSGGYNEQFF
TRBJ2-5	TRBD2	TRBV7-8	.	TGTGCCAGCAGCTTAGTAGGGACTAGCGGGCCAGAGACCCAGTACTTC	CASSLVGTSGPETQYF
TRBJ2-2	TRBD2	TRBV12-5	.	TGTGCTAGTGGTCGACTAGCGGGAGACACCGGGGAGCTGTTTTTT	CASGRLAGDTGELFF
TRBJ2-3	TRBD2	TRBV5-4	.	TGTGCCAGCAGCTTGGGGCTAGCGGATGTCACAGATACGCAGTATTTT	CASSLGLADVTDTQYF
TRBJ1-3	.	TRBV28	.	TGTGCCACCGGGGATTGGGGAACTGGAAACACCATATATTTT	CATGDWGTGNTIYF
TRBJ2-5	TRBD1	TRBV7-9	once	TGTGCCAGCAGCTATCGACAGGGGAAAGAGACCCAGTACTTC	CASSYRQGKETQYF
TRBJ2-1	TRBD1	TRBV6-2/TRBV6-3	.	TGTGCCAGCAGCACACTCTCCGGGACAGCGTTCAATGAGCAGTTCTTC	CASSTLSGTAFNEQFF
TRBJ2-5	TRBD2	TRBV27	.	TGTGCCAGCAGTTTCGCGGGGGTACAAGAGACCCAGTACTTC	CASSFAGVQETQYF
TRBJ2-3	.	TRBV9	.	TGTGCCAGCAGCGTCCATCCGGGAGTTGGAGATACGCAGTATTTT	CASSVHPGVGDTQYF
TRBJ2-1	.	TRBV6-1	.	TGTGCCAGCAGTGATGGCCAAGACTTCGCTGAGCAGTTCTTC	CASSDGQDFAEQFF
TRBJ1-1	.	TRBV10-3	.	TGTGCCATCAGTGAGTCATTGGTGGGCGGGGGCTCTGAAGCTTTCTTT	CAISESLVGGGSEAFF
TRBJ1-2	TRBD1	TRBV7-9	.	TGTGCCAGCAGCTTAGGGGGGGACAGGGACGGCTACACCTTC	CASSLGGDRDGYTF